This TCR beta chain was documented in a study of T-cell reconstitution after alpha-beta-depleted transplantation in children. Many counts were recorded for this clonotype. Its cognate antigen is unknown. CDR1 and CDR2 (germline): SGHVS, FNYEAQ. The germline V and J ends were trimmed by 6 bases and 2 bases, with 6 bases remaining between them. The CDR3 runs 12 residues. The study's findings and limits: After transplant, at about two months, alpha-beta T cells were reportedly derived from several hundred expanded graft clones.

It was with unique molecular identifiers that the TCRbeta library was prepared. TCRdb ran MiXCR on the PCR reads and lists one entry per CDR3 protein. The repertoire consists of hundreds of thousands of distinct CDR3 sequences, with 13% occurring once and the leading ten covering around 0.79%. The sample here was PBMCs, taken before TCRalphabeta/CD19-depleted stem cell transplant. The rearrangement joins TRBV7-6 to TRBJ2-3; D is uncertain. The source of this sequence is a girl aged 2 to 9 with congenital amegakaryocytic thrombocytopenia, due to receive a stem cell transplant. The CDR3 bases are TGTGCCAGCAGTCCTCACACAGATACGCAGTATTTT. It specifies CASSPHTDTQYF.